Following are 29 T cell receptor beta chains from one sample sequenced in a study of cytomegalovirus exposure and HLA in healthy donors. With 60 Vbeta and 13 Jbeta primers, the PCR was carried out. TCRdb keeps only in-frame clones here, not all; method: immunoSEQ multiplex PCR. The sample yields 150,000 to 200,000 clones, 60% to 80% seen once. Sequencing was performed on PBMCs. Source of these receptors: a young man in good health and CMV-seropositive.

CDR3 coding DNA: TGCAGCGGGACGACAGGGGGCACCTATGGCTACACCTTC. Encoded protein: CSGTTGGTYGYTF. The chain has TRBV29-1 and TRBJ1-2, with TRBD1 matching over 10 bases. Per the germline V gene, CDR1 is SQVTM and CDR2 is ANQGSEA. The CDR3 sequence is 13 residues long. The junction had 6 bases not matched to a gene; V was cut back by 7 bases and J by 4 bases.

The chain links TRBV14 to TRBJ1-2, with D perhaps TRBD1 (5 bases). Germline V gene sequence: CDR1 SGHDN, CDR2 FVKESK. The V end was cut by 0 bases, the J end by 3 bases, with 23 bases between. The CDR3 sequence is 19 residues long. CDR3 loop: CASSQDPTGLPAGDYGYTF. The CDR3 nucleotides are TGTGCCAGCAGCCAAGATCCCACGGGACTCCCGGCGGGGGACTATGGCTACACCTTC.

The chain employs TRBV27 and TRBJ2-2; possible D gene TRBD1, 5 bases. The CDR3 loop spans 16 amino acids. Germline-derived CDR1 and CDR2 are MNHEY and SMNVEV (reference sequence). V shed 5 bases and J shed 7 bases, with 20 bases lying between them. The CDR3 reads CASSRQPGSGIGELFF. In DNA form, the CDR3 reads TGTGCCAGCAGTCGACAACCAGGGTCTGGTATCGGGGAGCTGTTTTTT.

This chain's CDR3 is CASSLLGSGGGETQYF. CDR3 nucleotide sequence: TGTGCCAGCAGTTTATTAGGTAGCGGAGGCGGAGAGACCCAGTACTTC. J is TRBJ2-5 and V is TRBV28; a possible D gene is TRBD2 (6 bases). This CDR3 contains 16 residues. V was cut by 1 base and J by 4 bases, with 16 bases left in between. Germline CDR1 is MDHEN and CDR2 is SYDVKM.

The CDR3 region is CASRPVGANAGNTIYF. The CDR3 bases are TGTGCCAGCAGGCCGGTGGGGGCGAACGCGGGAAACACCATATATTTT. The J gene is TRBJ1-3, the V gene TRBV27; D might be TRBD1 (6 bases). V was trimmed by 6 bases and J by 4 bases, leaving 19 bases between them. The CDR3 loop spans 16 amino acids. Germline V lookup: CDR1 MNHEY, CDR2 SMNVEV (reference sequence).

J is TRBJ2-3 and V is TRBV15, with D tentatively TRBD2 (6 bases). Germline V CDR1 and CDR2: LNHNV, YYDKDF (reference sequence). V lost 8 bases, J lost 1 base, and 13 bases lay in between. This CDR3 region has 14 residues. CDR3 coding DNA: TGTGCCACCCGAGTGAGCGGGCGCACAGATACGCAGTATTTT. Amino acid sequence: CATRVSGRTDTQYF.

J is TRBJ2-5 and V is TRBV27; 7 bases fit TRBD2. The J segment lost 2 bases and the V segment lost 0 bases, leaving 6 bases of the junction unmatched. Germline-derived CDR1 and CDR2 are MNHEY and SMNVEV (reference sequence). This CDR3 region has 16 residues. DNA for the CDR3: TGTGCCAGCAGTTTATCACCGTGGGGAGGGCAAGAGACCCAGTACTTC. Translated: CASSLSPWGGQETQYF.

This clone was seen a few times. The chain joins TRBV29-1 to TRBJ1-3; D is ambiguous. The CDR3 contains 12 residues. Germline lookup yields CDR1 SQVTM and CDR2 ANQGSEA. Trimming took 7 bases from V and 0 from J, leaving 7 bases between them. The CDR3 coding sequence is TGCAGCGGCGGATTCTCTGGAAACACCATATATTTT. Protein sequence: CSGGFSGNTIYF.

CDR3 in amino acids: CASSADQRTPYNEQFF. CDR3 in DNA: TGTGCCAGCAGCGCAGATCAGCGGACGCCCTACAATGAGCAGTTCTTC. This chain joins TRBV9 and TRBJ2-1; perhaps TRBD2 as D (5 bases). V lost 3 bases, J lost 2 bases, and 15 bases lay in between. Germline V gene sequence: CDR1 SGDLS, CDR2 YYNGEE. The CDR3 is made up of 16 amino acids.

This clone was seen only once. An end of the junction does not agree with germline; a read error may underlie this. Here the CDR3 reads CSVEEQGYTGELFF. CDR3 bases: TGCAGCGTCGAAGAACAGGGTTACACCGGGGAGCTGTTTTTT. The chain couples TRBV29-1 to TRBJ2-2, with a weak D call TRBD1 (6 bases). This CDR3 comprises 14 residues. CDR1 and CDR2 from the germline V gene are SQVTM and ANQGSEA.

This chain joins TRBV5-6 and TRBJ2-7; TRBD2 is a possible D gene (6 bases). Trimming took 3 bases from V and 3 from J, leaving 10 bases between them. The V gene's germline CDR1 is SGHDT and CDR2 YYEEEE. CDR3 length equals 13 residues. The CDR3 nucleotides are TGTGCCAGCAGCTCAGCGGGTCGCTACGAGCAGTACGTC. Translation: CASSSAGRYEQYV.

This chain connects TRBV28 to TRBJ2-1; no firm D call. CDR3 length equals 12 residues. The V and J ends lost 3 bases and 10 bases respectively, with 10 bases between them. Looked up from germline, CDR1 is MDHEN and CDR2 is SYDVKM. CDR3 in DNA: TGTGCCAGCAGTTTCCCTAGAGACGAGCAGTTCTTC. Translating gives CASSFPRDEQFF.

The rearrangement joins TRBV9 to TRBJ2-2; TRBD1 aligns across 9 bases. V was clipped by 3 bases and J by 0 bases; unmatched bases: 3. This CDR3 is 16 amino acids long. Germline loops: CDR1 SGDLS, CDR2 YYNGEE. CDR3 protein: CASSAGQGSNTGELFF. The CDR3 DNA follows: TGTGCCAGCAGCGCCGGACAGGGGTCGAACACCGGGGAGCTGTTTTTT.

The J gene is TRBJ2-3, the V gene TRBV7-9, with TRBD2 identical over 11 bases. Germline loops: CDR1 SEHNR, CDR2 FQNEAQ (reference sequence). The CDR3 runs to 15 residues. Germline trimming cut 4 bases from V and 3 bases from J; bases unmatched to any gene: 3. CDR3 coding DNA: TGTGCCAGCAGCTCGGGACTAGCGGTAACAGATACGCAGTATTTT. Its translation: CASSSGLAVTDTQYF.

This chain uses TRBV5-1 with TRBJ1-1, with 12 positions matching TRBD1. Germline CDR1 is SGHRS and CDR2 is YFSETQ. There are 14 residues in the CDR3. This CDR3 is CASGTGGFNTEAFF. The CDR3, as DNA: TGCGCGTCTGGGACAGGGGGCTTTAACACTGAAGCTTTCTTT.

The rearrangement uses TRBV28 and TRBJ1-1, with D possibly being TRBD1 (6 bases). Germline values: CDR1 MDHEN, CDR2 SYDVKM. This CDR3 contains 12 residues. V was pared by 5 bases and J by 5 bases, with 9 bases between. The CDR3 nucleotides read TGTGCCAGCAGTCTCACAGGGACTGAAGCTTTCTTT. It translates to CASSLTGTEAFF.

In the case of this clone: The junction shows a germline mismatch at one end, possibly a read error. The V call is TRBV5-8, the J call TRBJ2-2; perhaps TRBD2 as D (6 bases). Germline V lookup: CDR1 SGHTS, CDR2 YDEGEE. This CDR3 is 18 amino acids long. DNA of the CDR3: TGTGCCAGCAGTTTGGGACTCATAGCCCACGCGAACACCGGGGAGCTGTTTTTT. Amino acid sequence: CASSLGLIAHANTGELFF.

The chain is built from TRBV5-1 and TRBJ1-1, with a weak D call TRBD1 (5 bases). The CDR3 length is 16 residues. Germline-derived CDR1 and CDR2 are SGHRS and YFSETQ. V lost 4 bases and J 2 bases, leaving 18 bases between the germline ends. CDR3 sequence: CASSRGAHSDNTEAFF. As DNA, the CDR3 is TGCGCCAGCAGCCGTGGGGCCCACAGCGACAACACTGAAGCTTTCTTT.

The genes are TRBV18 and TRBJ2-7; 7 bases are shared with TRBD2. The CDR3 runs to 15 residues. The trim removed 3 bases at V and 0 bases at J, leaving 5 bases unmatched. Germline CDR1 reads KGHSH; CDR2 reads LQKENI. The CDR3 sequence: CASSPTAGSSYEQYV. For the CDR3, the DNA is TGTGCCAGCTCACCGACAGCGGGAAGCTCCTACGAGCAGTACGTC.

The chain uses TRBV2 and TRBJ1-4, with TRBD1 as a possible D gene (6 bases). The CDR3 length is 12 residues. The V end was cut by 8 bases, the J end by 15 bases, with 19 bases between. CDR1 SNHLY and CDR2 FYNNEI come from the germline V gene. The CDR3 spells CASVLSGTMVFF. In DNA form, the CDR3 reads TGTGCCAGCGTCTTGTCCGGGACAATGGTGTTTTTT. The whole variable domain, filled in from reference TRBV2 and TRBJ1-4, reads EPEVTQTPSHQVTQMGQEVILRCVPISNHLYFYWYRQILGQKVEFLVSFYNNEISEKSEIFDDQFSVERPDGSNFTLKIRSTKLEDSAMYFCASVLSGTMVFFGSGTQLSVL.

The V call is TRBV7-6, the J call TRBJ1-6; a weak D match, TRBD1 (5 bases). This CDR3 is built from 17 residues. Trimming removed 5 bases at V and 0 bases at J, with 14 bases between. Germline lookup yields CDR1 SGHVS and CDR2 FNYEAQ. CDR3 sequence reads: CASSDLQESSYNSPLHF. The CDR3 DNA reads TGTGCCAGCAGCGACCTACAGGAGTCCTCCTATAATTCACCCCTCCACTTT. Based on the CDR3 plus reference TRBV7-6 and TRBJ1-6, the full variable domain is GAGVSQSPRYKVTKRGQDVALRCDPISGHVSLYWYRQALGQGPEFLTYFNYEAQQDKSGLPNDRFSAERPEGSISTLTIQRTEQRDSAMYRCASSDLQESSYNSPLHFGNGTRLTVT.

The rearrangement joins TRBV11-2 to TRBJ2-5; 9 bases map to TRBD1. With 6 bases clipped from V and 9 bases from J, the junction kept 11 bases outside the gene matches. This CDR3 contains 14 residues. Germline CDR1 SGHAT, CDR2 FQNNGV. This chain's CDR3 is CASSGTGTVGAQYF. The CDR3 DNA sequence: TGTGCCAGCAGTGGGACAGGGACAGTGGGGGCCCAGTACTTC. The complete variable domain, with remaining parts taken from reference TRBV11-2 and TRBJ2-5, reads EAGVAQSPRYKIIEKRQSVAFWCNPISGHATLYWYQQILGQGPKLLIQFQNNGVVDDSQLPKDRFSAERLKGVDSTLKIQPAKLEDSAVYLCASSGTGTVGAQYFGPGTRLLVL.

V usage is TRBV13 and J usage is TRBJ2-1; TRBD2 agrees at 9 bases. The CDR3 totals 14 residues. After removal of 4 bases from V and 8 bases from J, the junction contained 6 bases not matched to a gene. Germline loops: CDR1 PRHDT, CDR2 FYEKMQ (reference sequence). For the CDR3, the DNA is TGTGCCAGCAGCTCCGGGACTAGCATATATGAGCAGTTCTTC. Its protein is CASSSGTSIYEQFF.

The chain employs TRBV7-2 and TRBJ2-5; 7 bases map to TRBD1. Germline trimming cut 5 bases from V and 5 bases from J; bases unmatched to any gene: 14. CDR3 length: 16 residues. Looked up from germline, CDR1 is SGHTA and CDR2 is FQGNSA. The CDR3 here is CASSLRDSPLFETQYF. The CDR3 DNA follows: TGTGCCAGCAGCCTTCGGGACAGTCCTCTTTTTGAGACCCAGTACTTC.

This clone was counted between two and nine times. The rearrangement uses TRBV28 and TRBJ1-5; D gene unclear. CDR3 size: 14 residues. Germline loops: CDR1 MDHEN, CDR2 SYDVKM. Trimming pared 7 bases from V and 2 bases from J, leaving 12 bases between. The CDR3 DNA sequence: TGTGCCAGCACCCCCCCTCCTGGCAATCAGCCCCAGCATTTT. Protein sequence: CASTPPPGNQPQHF.

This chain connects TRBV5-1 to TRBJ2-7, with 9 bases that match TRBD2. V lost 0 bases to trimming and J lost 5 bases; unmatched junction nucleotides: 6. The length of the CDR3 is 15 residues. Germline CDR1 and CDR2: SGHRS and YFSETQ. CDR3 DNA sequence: TGCGCCAGCAGCTTGGAGGCTAGCGGGAACAACGAGCAGTACGTC. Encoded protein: CASSLEASGNNEQYV.

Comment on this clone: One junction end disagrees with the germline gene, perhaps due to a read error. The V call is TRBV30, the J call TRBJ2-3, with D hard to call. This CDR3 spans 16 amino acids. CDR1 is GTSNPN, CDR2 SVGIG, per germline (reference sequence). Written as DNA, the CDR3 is TGTGCCTGGAGTGTACCTGGCAGCACCAGCACAGATACGCGGTATTTT. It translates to CAWSVPGSTSTDTRYF.

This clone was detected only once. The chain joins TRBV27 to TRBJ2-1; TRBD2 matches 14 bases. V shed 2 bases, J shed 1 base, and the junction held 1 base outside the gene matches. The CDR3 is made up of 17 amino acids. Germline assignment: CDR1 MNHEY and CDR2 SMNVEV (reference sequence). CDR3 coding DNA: TGTGCCAGCAGTTTAGGGACTAGCGGGGGTTCCTACAATGAGCAGTTCTTC. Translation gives CASSLGTSGGSYNEQFF.

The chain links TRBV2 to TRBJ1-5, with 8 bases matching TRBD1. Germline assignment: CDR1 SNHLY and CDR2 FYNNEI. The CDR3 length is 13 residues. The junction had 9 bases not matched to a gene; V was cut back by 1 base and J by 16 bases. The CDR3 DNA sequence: TGTGCCAGCAGTGAAGAGTCGGACAGGGATAAACATTTT. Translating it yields CASSEESDRDKHF.